This T cell receptor (beta chain) was obtained from a study of T cells in women clearing cervical HPV infection. Study in general: Donors had HPV16-related CIN3 or worse; 2 had invasive cancer. Only a few women had HLA typing results available. Study-level findings and limits: Controls had more TRBV6-7 (about 0.15%) than cases (about 0.11%).

With 0 bases clipped from V and 0 bases from J, the junction kept 2 bases outside the gene matches. The length of the CDR3 is 15 residues. Looked up from germline, CDR1 is GTSNPN and CDR2 is SVGIG (reference sequence). Points on this clone: Antigen unknown. The observed sequence ends 3 residues before the CDR3 terminus, with the missing tail filled in from the germline J gene.

Assay used: immunoSEQ multiplex PCR; TCRdb lists only in-frame clones, some missing. Here the sample table reports fewer than 40,000 clones. Cervical HPV DNA detected by MY09/MY11 PCR, typed by dot-blot. The rearrangement links TRBV30 to TRBJ2-1; 7 bases agree with TRBD2. This TCR derives from a woman between 18 and 70 years old with a cervical HPV16 infection that either progressed to CIN3+ or cleared (not recorded which). Input material: blood buffy coat. Incomplete CDR3 DNA: TGTGCCTGGAGTGTGGGGGGGTTCTCCTACAATGAG. Protein product: CAWSVGGFSYNE. In full, the CDR3 is CAWSVGGFSYNEQFF.